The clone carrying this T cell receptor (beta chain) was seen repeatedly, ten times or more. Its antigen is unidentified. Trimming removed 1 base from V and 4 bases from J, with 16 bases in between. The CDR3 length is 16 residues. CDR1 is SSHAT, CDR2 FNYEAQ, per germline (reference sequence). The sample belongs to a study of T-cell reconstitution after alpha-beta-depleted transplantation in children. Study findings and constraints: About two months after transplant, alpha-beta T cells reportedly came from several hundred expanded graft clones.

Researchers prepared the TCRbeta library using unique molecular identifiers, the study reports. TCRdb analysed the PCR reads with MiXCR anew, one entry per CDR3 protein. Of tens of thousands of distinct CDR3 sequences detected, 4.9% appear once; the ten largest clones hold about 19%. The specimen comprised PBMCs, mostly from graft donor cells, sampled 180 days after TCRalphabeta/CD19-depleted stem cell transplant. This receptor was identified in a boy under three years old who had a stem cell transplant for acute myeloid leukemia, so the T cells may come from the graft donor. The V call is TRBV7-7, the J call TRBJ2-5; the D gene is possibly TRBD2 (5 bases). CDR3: CASSLGLLDLGETQYF. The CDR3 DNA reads TGTGCCAGCAGCTTAGGTCTACTAGATTTAGGAGAGACCCAGTACTTC.